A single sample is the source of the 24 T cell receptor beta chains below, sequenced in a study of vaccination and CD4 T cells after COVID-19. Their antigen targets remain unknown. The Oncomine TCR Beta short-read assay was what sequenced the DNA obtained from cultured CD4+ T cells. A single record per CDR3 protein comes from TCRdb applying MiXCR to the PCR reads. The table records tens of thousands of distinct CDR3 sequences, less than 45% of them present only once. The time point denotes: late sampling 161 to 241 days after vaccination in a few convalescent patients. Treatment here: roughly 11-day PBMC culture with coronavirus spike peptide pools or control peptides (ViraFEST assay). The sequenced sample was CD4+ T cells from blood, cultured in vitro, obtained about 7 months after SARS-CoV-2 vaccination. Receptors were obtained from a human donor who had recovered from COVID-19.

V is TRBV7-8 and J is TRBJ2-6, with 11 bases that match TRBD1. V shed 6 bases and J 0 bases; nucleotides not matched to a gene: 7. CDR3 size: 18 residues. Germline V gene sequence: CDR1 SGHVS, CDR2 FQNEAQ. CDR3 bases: TGTGCCAGCAGTCACCGGGACAGGGGGATCTCTGGGGCCAACGTCCTGACTTTC. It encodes CASSHRDRGISGANVLTF.

The CDR3 spells CASSIDNVAGEQYF. DNA for the CDR3: TGTGCCAGTAGTATAGATAATGTGGCGGGCGAGCAGTACTTC. The chain employs TRBV19 and TRBJ2-7; D might be TRBD2 (5 bases). Trimming left V 0 bases short and J 6 bases short, with 12 bases between. Germline CDR1 and CDR2: LNHDA and SQIVND (reference sequence). The CDR3 has 14 amino acids.

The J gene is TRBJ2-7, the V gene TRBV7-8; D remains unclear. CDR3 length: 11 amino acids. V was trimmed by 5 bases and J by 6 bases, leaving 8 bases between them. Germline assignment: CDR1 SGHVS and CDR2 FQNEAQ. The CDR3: CASSAFAEQYF. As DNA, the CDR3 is TGTGCCAGCAGCGCTTTCGCCGAGCAGTACTTC.

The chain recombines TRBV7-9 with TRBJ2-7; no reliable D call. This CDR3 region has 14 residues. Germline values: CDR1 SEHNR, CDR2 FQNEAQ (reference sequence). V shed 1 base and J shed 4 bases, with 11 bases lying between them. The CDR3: CASSLDGVGYEQYF. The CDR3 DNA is TGTGCCAGCAGCTTAGACGGCGTCGGTTACGAGCAGTACTTC.

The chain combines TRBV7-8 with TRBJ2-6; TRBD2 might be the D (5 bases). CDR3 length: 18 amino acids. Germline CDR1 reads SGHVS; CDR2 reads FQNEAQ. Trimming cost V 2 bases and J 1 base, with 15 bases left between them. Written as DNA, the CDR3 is TGTGCCAGCAGCTTATTATCAGCAGGCGGGTCTGGGGCCAACGTCCTGACTTTC. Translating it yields CASSLLSAGGSGANVLTF.

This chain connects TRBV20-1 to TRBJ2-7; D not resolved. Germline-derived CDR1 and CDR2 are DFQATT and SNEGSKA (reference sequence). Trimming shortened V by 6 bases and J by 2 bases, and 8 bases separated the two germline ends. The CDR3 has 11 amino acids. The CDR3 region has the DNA TGCAGTGCCCGAACCACCTACGAGCAGTACTTC. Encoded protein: CSARTTYEQYF.

The CDR3 here is CATSRGSTDTQYF. In nucleotides, the CDR3 is TGTGCCACCTCTAGGGGAAGCACAGATACGCAGTATTTT. This rearrangement joins TRBV7-9 to TRBJ2-3, with D tentatively TRBD1 (5 bases). Per germline, CDR1 SEHNR and CDR2 FQNEAQ (reference sequence). V lost 10 bases and J 0 bases, leaving 11 bases between the germline ends. The CDR3 consists of 13 residues.

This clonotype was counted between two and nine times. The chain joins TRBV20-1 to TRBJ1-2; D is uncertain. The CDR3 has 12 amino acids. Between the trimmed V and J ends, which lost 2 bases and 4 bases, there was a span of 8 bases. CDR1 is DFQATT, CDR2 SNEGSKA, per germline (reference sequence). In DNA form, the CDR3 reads TGCAGTGCTAGAAGTCTCGGCTATGGCTACACCTTC. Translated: CSARSLGYGYTF.

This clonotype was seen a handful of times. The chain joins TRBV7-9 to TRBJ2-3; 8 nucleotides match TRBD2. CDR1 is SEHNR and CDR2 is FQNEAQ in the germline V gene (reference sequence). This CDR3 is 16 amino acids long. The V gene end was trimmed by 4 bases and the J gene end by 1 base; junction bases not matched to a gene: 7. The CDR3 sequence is CASSYPSGGGTDTQYF. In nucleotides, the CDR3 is TGTGCCAGCAGCTACCCCTCGGGGGGGGGCACAGATACGCAGTATTTT.

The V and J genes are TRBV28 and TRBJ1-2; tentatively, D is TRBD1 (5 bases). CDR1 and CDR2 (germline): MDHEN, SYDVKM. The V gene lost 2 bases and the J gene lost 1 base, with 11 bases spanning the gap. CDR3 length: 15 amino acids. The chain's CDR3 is CASSLGAAINYGYTF. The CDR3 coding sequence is TGTGCCAGCAGTTTAGGGGCAGCCATTAACTATGGCTACACCTTC.

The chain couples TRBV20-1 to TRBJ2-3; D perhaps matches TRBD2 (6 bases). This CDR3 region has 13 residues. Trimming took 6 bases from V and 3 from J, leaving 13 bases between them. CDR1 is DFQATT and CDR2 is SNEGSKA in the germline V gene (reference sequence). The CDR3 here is CSAPESGTDTQYF. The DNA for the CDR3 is TGCAGTGCCCCAGAAAGCGGGACAGATACGCAGTATTTT.

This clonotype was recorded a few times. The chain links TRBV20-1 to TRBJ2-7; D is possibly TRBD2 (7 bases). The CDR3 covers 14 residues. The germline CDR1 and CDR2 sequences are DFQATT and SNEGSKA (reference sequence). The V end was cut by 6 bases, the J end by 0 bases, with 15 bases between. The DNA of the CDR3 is TGCAGTGCCTTGGGAGGGGGGGACTCCTACGAGCAGTACTTC. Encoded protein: CSALGGGDSYEQYF.

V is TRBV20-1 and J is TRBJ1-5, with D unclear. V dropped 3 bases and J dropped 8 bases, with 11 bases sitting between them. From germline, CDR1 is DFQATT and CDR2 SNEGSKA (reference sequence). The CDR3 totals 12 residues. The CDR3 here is CSAREAVKPQHF. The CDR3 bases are TGCAGTGCTAGGGAGGCCGTAAAGCCCCAGCATTTT.

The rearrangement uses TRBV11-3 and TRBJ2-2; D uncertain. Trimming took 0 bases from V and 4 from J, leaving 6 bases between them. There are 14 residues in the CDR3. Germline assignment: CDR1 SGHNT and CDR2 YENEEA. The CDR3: CASSLEQTTGELFF. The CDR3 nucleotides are TGTGCCAGCAGCTTAGAGCAGACCACCGGGGAGCTGTTTTTT.

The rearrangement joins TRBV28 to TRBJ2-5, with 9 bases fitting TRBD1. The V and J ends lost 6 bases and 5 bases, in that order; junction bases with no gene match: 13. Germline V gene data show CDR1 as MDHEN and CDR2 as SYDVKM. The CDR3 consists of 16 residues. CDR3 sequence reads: CASSRPHRGRGETQYF. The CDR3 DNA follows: TGTGCCAGCAGCCGACCTCACAGGGGGCGAGGGGAGACCCAGTACTTC.

CDR3 amino acids: CSVASTDSNQPQHF. For the CDR3, the DNA is TGCAGCGTTGCCTCGACAGATAGCAATCAGCCCCAGCATTTT. J is TRBJ1-5 and V is TRBV29-1, with D possibly TRBD1 on 5 matching bases. Germline V gene data show CDR1 as SQVTM and CDR2 as ANQGSEA. The CDR3 loop spans 14 amino acids. V lost 4 bases, J lost 0 bases, and 10 bases lay in between.

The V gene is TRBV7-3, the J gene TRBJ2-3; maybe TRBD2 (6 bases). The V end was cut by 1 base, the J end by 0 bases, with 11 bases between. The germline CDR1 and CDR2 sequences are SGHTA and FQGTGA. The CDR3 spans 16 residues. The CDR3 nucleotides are TGTGCCAGCAGCTTAAGTGCGGGGAGTAGCACAGATACGCAGTATTTT. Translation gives CASSLSAGSSTDTQYF. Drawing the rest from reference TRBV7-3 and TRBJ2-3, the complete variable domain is GAGVSQTPSNKVTEKGKYVELRCDPISGHTALYWYRQSLGQGPEFLIYFQGTGAADDSGLPNDRFFAVRPEGSVSTLKIQRTERGDSAVYLCASSLSAGSSTDTQYFGPGTRLTVL.

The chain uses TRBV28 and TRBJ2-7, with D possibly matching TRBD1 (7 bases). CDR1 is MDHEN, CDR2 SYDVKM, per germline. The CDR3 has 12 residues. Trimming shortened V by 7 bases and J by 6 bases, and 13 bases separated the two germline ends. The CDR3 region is CASTAGGSEQYF. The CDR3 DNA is TGTGCCAGCACCGCAGGGGGGTCCGAGCAGTACTTC.

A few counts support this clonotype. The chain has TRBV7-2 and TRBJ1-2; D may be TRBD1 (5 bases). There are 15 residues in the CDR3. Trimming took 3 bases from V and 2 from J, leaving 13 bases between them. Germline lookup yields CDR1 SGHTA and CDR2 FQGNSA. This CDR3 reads CASSFWQGNNYGYTF. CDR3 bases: TGTGCCAGCAGCTTTTGGCAGGGTAACAACTATGGCTACACCTTC.

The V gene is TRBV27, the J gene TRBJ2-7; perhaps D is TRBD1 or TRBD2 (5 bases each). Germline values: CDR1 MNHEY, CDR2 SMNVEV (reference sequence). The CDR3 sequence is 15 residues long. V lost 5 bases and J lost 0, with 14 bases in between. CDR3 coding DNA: TGTGCCAGCAGTAAGACCGGGACGGGCTCCTACGAGCAGTACTTC. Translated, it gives CASSKTGTGSYEQYF.

CDR3 amino acids: CASSQGPGNTEAFF. CDR3 DNA sequence: TGTGCCAGCAGCCAAGGTCCGGGGAACACTGAAGCTTTCTTT. This sequence joins TRBV4-2 and TRBJ1-1; D remains unclear. The V and J ends lost 1 base and 1 base respectively, with 7 bases between them. CDR3 length: 14 residues. CDR1 is LGHNA, CDR2 YNFKEQ, per germline.

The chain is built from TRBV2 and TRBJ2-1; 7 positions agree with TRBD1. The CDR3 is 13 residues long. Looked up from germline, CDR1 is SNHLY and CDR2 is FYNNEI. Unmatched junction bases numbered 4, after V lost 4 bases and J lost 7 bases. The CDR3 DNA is TGTGCCAGCAGTGTACAGGGGTTGAATGAGCAGTTCTTC. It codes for CASSVQGLNEQFF.

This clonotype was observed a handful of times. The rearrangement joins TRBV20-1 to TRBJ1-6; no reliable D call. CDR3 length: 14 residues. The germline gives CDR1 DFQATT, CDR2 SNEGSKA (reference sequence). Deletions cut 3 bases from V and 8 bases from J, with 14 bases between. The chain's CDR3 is CSASHGQVDSPLHF. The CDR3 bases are TGCAGTGCTAGCCACGGCCAGGTAGATTCACCCCTCCACTTT.

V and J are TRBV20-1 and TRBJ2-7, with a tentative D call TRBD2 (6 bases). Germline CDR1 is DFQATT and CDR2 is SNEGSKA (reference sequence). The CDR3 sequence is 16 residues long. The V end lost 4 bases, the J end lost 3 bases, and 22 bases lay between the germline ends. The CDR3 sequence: CSATRSRGPGVYEQYF. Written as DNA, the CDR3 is TGCAGTGCTACCCGATCCCGCGGGCCGGGAGTCTACGAGCAGTACTTC.